What follows describes a single T cell receptor (beta chain). Germline assignment: CDR1 SGDLS and CDR2 YYNGEE. With 0 bases removed from V and 0 bases from J, the gap between germline ends came to 19 bases. The CDR3 has 18 residues. This sample is drawn from a study of blood T cell repertoires in COVID-19. Overall study context: The United States, Italy and Spain were the sources of the acute and convalescent COVID-19 samples.

Per the authors' pipeline: Counts of nucleated cells, estimated from reference gene primer amplification, were obtained. Libraries were prepared by immunoSEQ multiplex PCR; TCRdb keeps only in-frame clonotypes and omits some of them. V and J calls and clone size are those listed in that table; D and trimming were worked out from the DNA. The data contain roughly 120,000 clones, approximately 81% of them singletons. The receptor was isolated from a man aged 35 to 55 with acute or convalescent COVID-19. The specimen sequenced was peripheral blood. The J gene is TRBJ2-7, the V gene TRBV9; a weak D match, TRBD2 (6 bases). The CDR3 DNA sequence: TGTGCCAGCAGCGTAGTAGCCCCTCCCCGGGGGTACTCCTACGAGCAGTACTTC. Its protein product is CASSVVAPPRGYSYEQYF.